Presented here are 20 T cell receptor beta chains from one specimen sequenced in a study of T cell clonotyping in hematopoietic cell transplantation. Sequencing was performed with immunoSEQ multiplex PCR; in TCRdb, only in-frame clones are kept and a portion is missing. The table records about 14,000 clones, 65% to 90% of them present only once. The sequences come from PBMCs, collected 100 days after allogeneic stem cell transplant. Receptors were obtained from a male patient aged 45 to 59 who had an allogeneic stem cell transplant from an unrelated donor, so T cells may come from the graft donor. Some clones in this sample may be carry-over from other donors' samples.

The gene calls are TRBV5-6 and TRBJ2-7; 12 bases are shared with TRBD2. The CDR3 covers 16 residues. Germline V gives CDR1 SGHDT, CDR2 YYEEEE. V lost 3 bases and J lost 4; bases outside the gene matches: 8. CDR3 DNA sequence: TGTGCCAGCAGCTGGAGACTAGCGGGAGTAGTATACGAGCAGTACTTC. It yields the protein CASSWRLAGVVYEQYF.

This chain uses TRBV5-1 with TRBJ1-5; D is unresolved. The CDR3 has 14 amino acids. Trimming cost V 0 bases and J 5 bases, with 9 bases left between them. Germline lookup yields CDR1 SGHRS and CDR2 YFSETQ. The CDR3 is CASSLGGYDQPQHF. CDR3 DNA: TGCGCCAGCAGCTTGGGGGGATATGATCAGCCCCAGCATTTT.

The rearrangement joins TRBV5-8 to TRBJ2-1; a weak D match, TRBD2 (6 bases). Per the germline V gene, CDR1 is SGHTS and CDR2 is YDEGEE. The CDR3 has 14 residues. V was shortened by 1 base and J by 7 bases, with 12 bases between the two germline ends. CDR3: CASSLRGNVNEQFF. The CDR3 DNA reads TGTGCCAGCAGCTTGCGGGGGAATGTTAATGAGCAGTTCTTC.

This rearrangement joins TRBV7-2 to TRBJ1-5, with D perhaps matching TRBD1 (5 bases). Germline CDR1 reads SGHTA; CDR2 reads FQGNSA. V was shortened by 3 bases and J by 5 bases, with 14 bases between the two germline ends. This CDR3 spans 15 amino acids. The CDR3 sequence is CASSFRVGRDQPQHF. In nucleotides, the CDR3 is TGTGCCAGCAGCTTCAGGGTTGGGAGAGATCAGCCCCAGCATTTT.

This rearrangement joins TRBV19 to TRBJ2-4; D is uncertain. In germline, CDR1 is LNHDA, CDR2 SQIVND (reference sequence). V was clipped by 2 bases and J by 2 bases, with 7 bases between them. This CDR3 is built from 14 residues. The CDR3 DNA reads as TGTGCCAGTAGTATATTGGACCCCAAAAACATTCAGTACTTC. Amino acids: CASSILDPKNIQYF.

This clone was detected only once. This sequence joins TRBV27 and TRBJ2-7; D unclear. Germline-derived CDR1 and CDR2 are MNHEY and SMNVEV (reference sequence). The CDR3 consists of 11 residues. V lost 7 bases to trimming and J lost 5 bases, with 9 bases between them. Here the CDR3 reads CASKGWDEQYF. The CDR3 DNA reads TGTGCCAGCAAAGGGTGGGACGAGCAGTACTTC.

This clone came up once. This chain uses TRBV5-1 with TRBJ2-7, with D possibly matching TRBD2 (5 bases). The CDR3 spans 15 residues. V dropped 0 bases and J dropped 2 bases, with 12 bases sitting between them. CDR1 is SGHRS and CDR2 is YFSETQ in the germline V gene. CDR3 amino acids: CASSLDARATYEQYF. CDR3 DNA sequence: TGCGCCAGCAGCTTGGATGCGCGGGCGACCTACGAGCAGTACTTC.

The gene calls are TRBV7-6 and TRBJ1-1; 8 nucleotides agree with TRBD1. The CDR3 extends over 16 amino acids. V trimming: 3 bases; J trimming: 4 bases; junction bases outside the gene matches: 10. Germline loops: CDR1 SGHVS, CDR2 FNYEAQ. CDR3 nucleotides: TGTGCCAGCAGCTTGTGGACAGGGAGGCTGAGCACTGAAGCTTTCTTT. Translated, it gives CASSLWTGRLSTEAFF.

The chain joins TRBV9 to TRBJ2-7; D remains ambiguous. Between the trimmed V and J ends, which lost 0 bases and 5 bases, there was a span of 15 bases. Germline V gene data show CDR1 as SGDLS and CDR2 as YYNGEE. The CDR3 spans 15 residues. As DNA, the CDR3 is TGTGCCAGCAGCGTAGGTTCCGGCAGTAGCAACGAGCAGTACTTC. It codes for CASSVGSGSSNEQYF.

The rearrangement links TRBV23-1 to TRBJ1-2; D possibly corresponds to TRBD1 (5 bases). TRBV23-1 counts as an open reading frame of uncertain function. The CDR3 loop spans 15 amino acids. Trimming removed 2 bases at V and 4 bases at J, with 14 bases between. The CDR3 here is CASSQPKPGGYGYTF. DNA of the CDR3: TGCGCCAGCAGTCAACCTAAACCCGGGGGCTATGGCTACACCTTC.

The chain uses TRBV29-1 and TRBJ1-2; D gene uncertain. CDR1 is SQVTM and CDR2 is ANQGSEA in the germline V gene. CDR3 length: 12 amino acids. V dropped 3 bases and J dropped 8 bases, with 13 bases sitting between them. In nucleotides, the CDR3 is TGCAGCGTTGATAGTGCCCGGTTGGGCTACACCTTC. Encoded protein: CSVDSARLGYTF.

The rearrangement links TRBV5-1 to TRBJ2-7; 11 nucleotides align to TRBD2. V lost 0 bases to trimming and J lost 0 bases; unmatched junction nucleotides: 2. Germline V gene lookup returns CDR1 SGHRS and CDR2 YFSETQ. The CDR3 sequence is 16 residues long. This CDR3 is CASSLAGTSGSYEQYF. Written as DNA, the CDR3 is TGCGCCAGCAGCTTGGCCGGGACTAGCGGCTCCTACGAGCAGTACTTC.

V gene TRBV4-1 combines with J gene TRBJ2-1; the match to TRBD2 covers 14 bases. Losses at the gene ends were 2 bases for V and 7 bases for J; bases not matched to a gene: 1. Germline V gene lookup returns CDR1 MGHRA and CDR2 YSYEKL. The CDR3 covers 15 residues. This CDR3 reads CASSQWTSGGNEQFF. Here the CDR3 DNA reads TGCGCCAGCAGCCAATGGACTAGCGGGGGGAATGAGCAGTTCTTC.

The chain uses TRBV7-8 and TRBJ2-2, with D unresolved. The V gene's germline CDR1 is SGHVS and CDR2 FQNEAQ. The CDR3 covers 16 residues. The V end lost 5 bases, the J end lost 0 bases, and 13 bases lay between the germline ends. CDR3: CASSLLFLANTGELFF. The CDR3 nucleotides are TGTGCCAGCAGCCTACTCTTCCTTGCGAACACCGGGGAGCTGTTTTTT.

The V gene is TRBV30, the J gene TRBJ1-5; possibly TRBD1 for D (6 bases). Germline assignment: CDR1 GTSNPN and CDR2 SVGIG (reference sequence). The CDR3 spans 11 residues. V shed 0 bases and J shed 9 bases, with 6 bases lying between them. DNA of the CDR3: TGTGCCTGGAGTGTAGGGGGGCCCCAGCATTTT. Translating it yields CAWSVGGPQHF.

The V gene is TRBV5-4, the J gene TRBJ2-2; D is perhaps TRBD1 (5 bases). The CDR3 spans 16 residues. Germline V gene sequence: CDR1 SGHNT, CDR2 YYREEE (reference sequence). Trimming removed 6 bases from V and 2 bases from J, with 17 bases in between. The CDR3: CASTQGTGLNTGELFF. The CDR3, as DNA: TGTGCCAGCACCCAAGGAACAGGTCTTAACACCGGGGAGCTGTTTTTT. Filled out from reference TRBV5-4 and TRBJ2-2, the complete variable domain reads ETGVTQSPTHLIKTRGQQVTLRCSSQSGHNTVSWYQQALGQGPQFIFQYYREEENGRGNFPPRFSGLQFPNYSSELNVNALELDDSALYLCASTQGTGLNTGELFFGEGSRLTVL.

The V gene is TRBV6-5, the J gene TRBJ2-7; a weak D match, TRBD2 (5 bases). V was shortened by 7 bases and J by 0 bases, with 16 bases between the two germline ends. The CDR3 length is 15 residues. Germline CDR1 and CDR2: MNHEY and SVGAGI. CDR3 bases: TGTGCCAGCAATGAGCGGCACGGCAGCTCCTACGAGCAGTACTTC. This codes for CASNERHGSSYEQYF.

Written as DNA, the CDR3 is TGTGCCAGCAGCCGGGGACAGGACAATGAGCAGTTCTTC. It encodes CASSRGQDNEQFF. The V gene is TRBV11-2, the J gene TRBJ2-1, with 8 positions matching TRBD1. Germline CDR1 is SGHAT and CDR2 is FQNNGV. The V gene end was trimmed by 5 bases and the J gene end by 5 bases; junction bases not matched to a gene: 2. The CDR3 sequence is 13 residues long.

In its sample, this clone was seen once. CDR3 nucleotides: TGTGCCAGTAGCCCCGGACAGACCCGCTATGGCTACACCTTC. Protein: CASSPGQTRYGYTF. The chain carries TRBV19 and TRBJ1-2; TRBD1 might be the D (6 bases). Trimming stripped 6 bases from V and 4 bases from J, with 15 bases between. The CDR3 sequence is 14 residues long. Germline-derived CDR1 and CDR2 are LNHDA and SQIVND (reference sequence).

V is TRBV5-4 and J is TRBJ2-1; 10 nucleotides match TRBD2. After removal of 3 bases from V and 4 bases from J, the junction contained 13 bases not matched to a gene. The CDR3 sequence is 18 residues long. The germline gives CDR1 SGHNT, CDR2 YYREEE (reference sequence). CDR3 protein: CASSSRQRGGLLYNEQFF. The CDR3 DNA reads as TGTGCCAGCAGCTCCCGTCAGCGGGGGGGCCTCCTGTACAATGAGCAGTTCTTC. The full variable domain, in which reference TRBV5-4 and TRBJ2-1 provide the parts outside the CDR3, is ETGVTQSPTHLIKTRGQQVTLRCSSQSGHNTVSWYQQALGQGPQFIFQYYREEENGRGNFPPRFSGLQFPNYSSELNVNALELDDSALYLCASSSRQRGGLLYNEQFFGPGTRLTVL.